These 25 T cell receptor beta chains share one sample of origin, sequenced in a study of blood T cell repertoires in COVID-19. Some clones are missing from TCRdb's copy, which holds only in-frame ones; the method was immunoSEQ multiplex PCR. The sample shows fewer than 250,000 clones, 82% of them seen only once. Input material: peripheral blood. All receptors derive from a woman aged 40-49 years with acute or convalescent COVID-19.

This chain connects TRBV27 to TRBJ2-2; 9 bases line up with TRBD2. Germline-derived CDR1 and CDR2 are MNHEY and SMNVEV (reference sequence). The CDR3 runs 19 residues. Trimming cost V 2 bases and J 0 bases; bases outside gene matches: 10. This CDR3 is CASSLRVAGAAANTGELFF. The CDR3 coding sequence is TGTGCCAGCAGTTTAAGGGTAGCGGGGGCGGCCGCGAACACCGGGGAGCTGTTTTTT.

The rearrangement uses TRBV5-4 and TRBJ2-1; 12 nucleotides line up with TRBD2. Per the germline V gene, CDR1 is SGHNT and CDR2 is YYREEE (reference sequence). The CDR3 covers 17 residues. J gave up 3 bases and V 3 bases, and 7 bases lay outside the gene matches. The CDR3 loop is CASSSPGLAGNYNEQFF. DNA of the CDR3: TGTGCCAGCAGCTCCCCAGGACTAGCGGGAAACTACAATGAGCAGTTCTTC.

The CDR3 coding sequence is TGTGCCACCAGTGAAGTAGACAGGGACTATGGCTACACCTTC. Translation: CATSEVDRDYGYTF. V is TRBV24-1 and J is TRBJ1-2; 7 bases are a match to TRBD1. CDR3 length: 14 residues. Unmatched junction bases numbered 4, after V lost 4 bases and J lost 3 bases. Germline CDR1 KGHDR, CDR2 SFDVKD.

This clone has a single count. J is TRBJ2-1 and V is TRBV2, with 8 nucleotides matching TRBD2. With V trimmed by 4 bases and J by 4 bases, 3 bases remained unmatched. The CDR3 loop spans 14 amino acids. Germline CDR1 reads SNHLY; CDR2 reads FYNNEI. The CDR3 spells CASSVSSGYNEQFF. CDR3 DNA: TGTGCCAGCAGTGTGTCTAGCGGGTACAATGAGCAGTTCTTC.

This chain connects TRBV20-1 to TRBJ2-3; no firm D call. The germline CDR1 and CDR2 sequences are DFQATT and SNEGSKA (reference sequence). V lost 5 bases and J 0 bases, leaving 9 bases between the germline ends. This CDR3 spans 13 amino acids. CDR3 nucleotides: TGCAGTGCTGGTGCGTCTAGCACAGATACGCAGTATTTT. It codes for CSAGASSTDTQYF.

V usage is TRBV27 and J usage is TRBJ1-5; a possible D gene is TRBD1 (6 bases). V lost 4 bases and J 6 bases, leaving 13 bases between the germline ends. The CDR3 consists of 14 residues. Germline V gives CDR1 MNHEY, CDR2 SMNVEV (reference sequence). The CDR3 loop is CASSYRDGTQPQHF. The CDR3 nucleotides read TGTGCCAGCAGTTACAGGGATGGGACTCAGCCCCAGCATTTT.

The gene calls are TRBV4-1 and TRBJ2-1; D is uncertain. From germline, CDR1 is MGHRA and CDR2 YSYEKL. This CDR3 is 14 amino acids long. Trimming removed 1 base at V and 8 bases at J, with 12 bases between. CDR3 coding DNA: TGCGCCAGCAGCCAAGTTCGGTCCGTCGATGAGCAGTTCTTC. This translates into CASSQVRSVDEQFF.

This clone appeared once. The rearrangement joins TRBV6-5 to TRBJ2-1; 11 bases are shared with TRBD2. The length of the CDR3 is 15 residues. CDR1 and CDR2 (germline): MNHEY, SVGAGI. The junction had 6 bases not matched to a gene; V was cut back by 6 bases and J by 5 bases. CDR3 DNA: TGTGCCAGCAGCCTGACTAGCGGGACAAACAATGAGCAGTTCTTC. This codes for CASSLTSGTNNEQFF.

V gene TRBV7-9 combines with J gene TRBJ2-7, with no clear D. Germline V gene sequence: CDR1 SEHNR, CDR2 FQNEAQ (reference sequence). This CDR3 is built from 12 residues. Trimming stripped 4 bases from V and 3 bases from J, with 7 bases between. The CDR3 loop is CASSSSFYEQYF. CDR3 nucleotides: TGTGCCAGCAGCTCCTCCTTCTACGAGCAGTACTTC.

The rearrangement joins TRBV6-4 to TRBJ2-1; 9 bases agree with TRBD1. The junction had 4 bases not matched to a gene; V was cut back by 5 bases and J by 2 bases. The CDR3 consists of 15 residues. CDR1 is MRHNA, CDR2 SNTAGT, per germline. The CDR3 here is CASSQGQGAYNEQFF. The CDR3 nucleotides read TGTGCCAGCAGTCAGGGACAGGGAGCCTACAATGAGCAGTTCTTC.

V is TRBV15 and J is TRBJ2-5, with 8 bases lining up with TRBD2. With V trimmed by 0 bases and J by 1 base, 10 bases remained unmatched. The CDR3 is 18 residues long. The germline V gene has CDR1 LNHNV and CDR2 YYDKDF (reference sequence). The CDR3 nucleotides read TGTGCCACCAGCAGAGATGGAGCGGGAGACACCACCCAAGAGACCCAGTACTTC. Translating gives CATSRDGAGDTTQETQYF.

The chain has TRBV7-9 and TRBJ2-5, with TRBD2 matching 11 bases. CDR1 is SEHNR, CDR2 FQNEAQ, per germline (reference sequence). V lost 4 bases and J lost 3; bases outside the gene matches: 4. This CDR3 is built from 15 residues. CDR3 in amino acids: CASSSGTSGEETQYF. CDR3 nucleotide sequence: TGTGCCAGCAGCTCAGGGACTAGCGGAGAAGAGACCCAGTACTTC.

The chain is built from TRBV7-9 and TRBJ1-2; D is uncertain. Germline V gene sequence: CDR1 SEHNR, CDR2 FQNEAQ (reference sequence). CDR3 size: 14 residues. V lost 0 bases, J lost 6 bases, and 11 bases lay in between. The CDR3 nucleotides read TGTGCCAGCAGCTTAGCAGTCGATGAGGATGGCTACACCTTC. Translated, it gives CASSLAVDEDGYTF.

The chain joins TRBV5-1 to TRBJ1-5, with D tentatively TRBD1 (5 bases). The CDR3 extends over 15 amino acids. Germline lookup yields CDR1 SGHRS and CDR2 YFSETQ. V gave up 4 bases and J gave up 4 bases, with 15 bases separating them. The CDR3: CASSHGGGSNQPQHF. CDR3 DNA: TGCGCCAGCAGCCATGGCGGGGGATCAAATCAGCCCCAGCATTTT.

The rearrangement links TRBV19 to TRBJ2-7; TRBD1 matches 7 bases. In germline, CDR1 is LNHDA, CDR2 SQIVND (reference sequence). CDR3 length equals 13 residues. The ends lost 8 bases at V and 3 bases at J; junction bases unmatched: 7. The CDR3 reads CASSPTGLYEQYF. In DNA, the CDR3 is TGTGCCAGTTCGCCGACAGGGCTCTACGAGCAGTACTTC.

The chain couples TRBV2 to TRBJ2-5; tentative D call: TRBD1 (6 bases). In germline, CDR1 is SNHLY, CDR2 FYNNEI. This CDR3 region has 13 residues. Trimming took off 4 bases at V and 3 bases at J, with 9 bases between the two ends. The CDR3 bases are TGTGCCAGCAGTGGGACAGAAAAAGAGACCCAGTACTTC. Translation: CASSGTEKETQYF.

This CDR3 reads CATSATSGRGYNEQFF. In nucleotides, the CDR3 is TGTGCCACCAGCGCTACTAGCGGGAGGGGATACAATGAGCAGTTCTTC. V is TRBV15 and J is TRBJ2-1; 13 nucleotides align to TRBD2. V shed 5 bases, J shed 4 bases, and the junction held 5 bases outside the gene matches. The CDR3 covers 16 residues. Germline-derived CDR1 and CDR2 are LNHNV and YYDKDF (reference sequence).

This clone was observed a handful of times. Here the CDR3 reads CASSQRATNEKLFF. DNA for the CDR3: TGTGCCAGCAGCCAACGGGCAACTAATGAAAAACTGTTTTTT. This sequence joins TRBV3-1 (or the pseudogene TRBV3-2) and TRBJ1-4; D is unclear. CDR1 and CDR2 (germline): LGHDT, YNNKEL (reference sequence). The CDR3 consists of 14 residues. V was clipped by 2 bases and J by 0 bases, with 4 bases between them.

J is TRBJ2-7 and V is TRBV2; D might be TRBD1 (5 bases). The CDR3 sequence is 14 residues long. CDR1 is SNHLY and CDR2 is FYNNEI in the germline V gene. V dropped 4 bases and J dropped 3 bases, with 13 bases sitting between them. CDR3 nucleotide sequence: TGTGCCAGCAGTGGAGGACAATGGGACTACGAGCAGTACTTC. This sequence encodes CASSGGQWDYEQYF. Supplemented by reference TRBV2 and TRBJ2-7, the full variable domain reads EPEVTQTPSHQVTQMGQEVILRCVPISNHLYFYWYRQILGQKVEFLVSFYNNEISEKSEIFDDQFSVERPDGSNFTLKIRSTKLEDSAMYFCASSGGQWDYEQYFGPGTRLTVT.

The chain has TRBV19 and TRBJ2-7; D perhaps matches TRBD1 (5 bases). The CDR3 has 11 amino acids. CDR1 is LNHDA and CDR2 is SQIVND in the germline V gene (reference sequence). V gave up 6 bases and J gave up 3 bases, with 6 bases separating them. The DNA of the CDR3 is TGTGCCAGTAGCACAGGCTACGAGCAGTACTTC. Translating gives CASSTGYEQYF.

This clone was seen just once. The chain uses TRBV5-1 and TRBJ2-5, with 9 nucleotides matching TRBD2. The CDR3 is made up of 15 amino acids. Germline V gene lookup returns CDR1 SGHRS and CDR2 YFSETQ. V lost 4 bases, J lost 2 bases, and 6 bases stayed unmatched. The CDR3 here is CASSPGTSRQETQYF. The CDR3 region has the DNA TGCGCCAGCAGCCCCGGGACTAGCAGGCAAGAGACCCAGTACTTC.

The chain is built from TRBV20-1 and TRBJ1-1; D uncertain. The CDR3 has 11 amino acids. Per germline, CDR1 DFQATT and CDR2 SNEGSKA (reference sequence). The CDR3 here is CSATLGTEAFF. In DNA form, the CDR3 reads TGCAGCGCGACACTGGGCACTGAAGCTTTCTTT.

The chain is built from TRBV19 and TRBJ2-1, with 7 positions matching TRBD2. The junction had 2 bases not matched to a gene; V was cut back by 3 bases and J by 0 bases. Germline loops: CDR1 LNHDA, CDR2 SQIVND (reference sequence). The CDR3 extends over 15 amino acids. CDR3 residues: CASSILADSYNEQFF. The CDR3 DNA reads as TGTGCCAGTAGTATTCTAGCGGACTCCTACAATGAGCAGTTCTTC.

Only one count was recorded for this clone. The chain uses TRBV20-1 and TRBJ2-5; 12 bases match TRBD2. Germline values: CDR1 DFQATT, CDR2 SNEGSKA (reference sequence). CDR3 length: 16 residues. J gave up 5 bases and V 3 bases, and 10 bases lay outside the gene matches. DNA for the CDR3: TGCAGTGCTAGTTGGCTAGCGGGGGGGCTTCGGGAGACCCAGTACTTC. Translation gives CSASWLAGGLRETQYF.

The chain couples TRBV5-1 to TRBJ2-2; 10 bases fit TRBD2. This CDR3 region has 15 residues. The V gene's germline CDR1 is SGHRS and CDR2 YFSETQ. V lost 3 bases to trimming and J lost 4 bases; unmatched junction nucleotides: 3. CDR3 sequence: CASSSGTSVTGELFF. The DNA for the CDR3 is TGCGCCAGCAGCTCCGGGACTAGCGTCACCGGGGAGCTGTTTTTT.